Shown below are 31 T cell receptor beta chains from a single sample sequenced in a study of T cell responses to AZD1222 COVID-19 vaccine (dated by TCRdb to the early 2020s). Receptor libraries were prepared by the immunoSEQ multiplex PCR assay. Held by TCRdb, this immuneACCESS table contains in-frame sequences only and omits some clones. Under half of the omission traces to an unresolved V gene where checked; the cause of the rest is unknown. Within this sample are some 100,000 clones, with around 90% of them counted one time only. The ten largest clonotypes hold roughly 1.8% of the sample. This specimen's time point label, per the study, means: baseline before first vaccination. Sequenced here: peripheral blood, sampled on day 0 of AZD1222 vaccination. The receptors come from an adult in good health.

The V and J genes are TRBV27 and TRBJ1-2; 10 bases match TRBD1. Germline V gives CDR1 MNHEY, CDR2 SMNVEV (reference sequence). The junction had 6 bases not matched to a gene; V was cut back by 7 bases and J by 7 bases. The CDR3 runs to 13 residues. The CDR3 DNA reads TGTGCCAGCACGGGACAGGGGTCCCCTGGCTACACCTTC. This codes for CASTGQGSPGYTF.

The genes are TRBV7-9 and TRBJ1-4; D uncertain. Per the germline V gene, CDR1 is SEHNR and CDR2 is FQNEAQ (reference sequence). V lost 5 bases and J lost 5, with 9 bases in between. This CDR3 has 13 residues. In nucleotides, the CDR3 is TGTGCCAGCAGCCTCGGGGTCAATGAAAAACTGTTTTTT. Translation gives CASSLGVNEKLFF. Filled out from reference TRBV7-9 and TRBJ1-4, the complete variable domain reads DTGVSQNPRHKITKRGQNVTFRCDPISEHNRLYWYRQTLGQGPEFLTYFQNEAQLEKSRLLSDRFSAERPKGSFSTLEIQRTEQGDSAMYLCASSLGVNEKLFFGSGTQLSVL.

The CDR3 bases are TGTGCCAGCAGTCTCGAGGGGGCGGGTACTGAAGCTTTCTTT. Translation: CASSLEGAGTEAFF. J is TRBJ1-1 and V is TRBV6-5, with TRBD1 matching over 7 bases. Losses at the gene ends were 5 bases for V and 5 bases for J; bases not matched to a gene: 8. Germline loops: CDR1 MNHEY, CDR2 SVGAGI. The CDR3 has 14 amino acids.

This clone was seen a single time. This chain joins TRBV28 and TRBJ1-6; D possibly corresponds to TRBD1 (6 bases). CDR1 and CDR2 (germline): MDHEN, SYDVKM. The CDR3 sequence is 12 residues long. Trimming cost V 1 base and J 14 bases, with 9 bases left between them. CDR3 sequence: CASSLSDSSLHF. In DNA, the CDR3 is TGTGCCAGCAGTTTATCGGACAGTTCCCTCCACTTT. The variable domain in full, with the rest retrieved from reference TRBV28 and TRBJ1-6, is DVKVTQSSRYLVKRTGEKVFLECVQDMDHENMFWYRQDPGLGLRLIYFSYDVKMKEKGDIPEGYSVSREKKERFSLILESASTNQTSMYLCASSLSDSSLHFGNGTRLTVT.

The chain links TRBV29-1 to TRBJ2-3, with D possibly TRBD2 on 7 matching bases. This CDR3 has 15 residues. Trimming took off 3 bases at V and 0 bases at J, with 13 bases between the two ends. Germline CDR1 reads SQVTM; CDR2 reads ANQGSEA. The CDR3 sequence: CSVEEGGRSTDTQYF. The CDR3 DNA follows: TGCAGCGTTGAGGAGGGGGGGAGGAGCACAGATACGCAGTATTTT.

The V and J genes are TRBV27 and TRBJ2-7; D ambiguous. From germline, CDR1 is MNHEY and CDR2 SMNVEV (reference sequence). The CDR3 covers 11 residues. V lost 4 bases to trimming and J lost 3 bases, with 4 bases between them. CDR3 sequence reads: CASSSYYEQYF. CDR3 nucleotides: TGTGCCAGCAGTTCGTACTACGAGCAGTACTTC.

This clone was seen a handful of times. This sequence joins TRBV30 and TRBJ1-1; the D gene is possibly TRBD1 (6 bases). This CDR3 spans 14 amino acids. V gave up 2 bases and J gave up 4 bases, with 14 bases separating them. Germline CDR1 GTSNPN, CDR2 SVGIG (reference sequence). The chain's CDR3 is CAWSPQGHRTEAFF. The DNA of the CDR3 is TGTGCCTGGAGTCCTCAGGGACACCGCACTGAAGCTTTCTTT.

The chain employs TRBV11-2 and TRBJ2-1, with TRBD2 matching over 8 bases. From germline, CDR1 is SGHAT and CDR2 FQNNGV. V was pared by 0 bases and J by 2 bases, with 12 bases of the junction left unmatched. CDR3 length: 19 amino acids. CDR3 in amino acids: CASSLDFLLAGPPYNEQFF. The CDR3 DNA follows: TGTGCCAGCAGCTTAGATTTCCTATTAGCGGGACCGCCCTACAATGAGCAGTTCTTC.

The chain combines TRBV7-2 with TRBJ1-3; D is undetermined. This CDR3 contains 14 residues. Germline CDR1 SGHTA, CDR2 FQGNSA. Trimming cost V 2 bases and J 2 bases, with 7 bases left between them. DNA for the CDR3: TGTGCCAGCAGCTTAAGGGCCCCTGGAAACACCATATATTTT. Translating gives CASSLRAPGNTIYF.

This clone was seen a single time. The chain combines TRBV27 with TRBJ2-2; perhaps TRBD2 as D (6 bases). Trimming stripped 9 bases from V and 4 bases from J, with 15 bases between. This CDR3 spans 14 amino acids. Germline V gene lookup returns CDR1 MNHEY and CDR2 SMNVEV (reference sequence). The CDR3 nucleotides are TGTGCCAGTCGACTAGTTTCCTCCACCGGGGAGCTGTTTTTT. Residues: CASRLVSSTGELFF.

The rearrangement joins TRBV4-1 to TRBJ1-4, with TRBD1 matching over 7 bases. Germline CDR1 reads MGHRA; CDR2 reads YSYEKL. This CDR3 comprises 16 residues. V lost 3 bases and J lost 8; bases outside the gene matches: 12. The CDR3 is CASSQDSGGEGEKLFF. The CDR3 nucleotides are TGCGCCAGCAGCCAGGATTCAGGGGGAGAGGGCGAAAAACTGTTTTTT.

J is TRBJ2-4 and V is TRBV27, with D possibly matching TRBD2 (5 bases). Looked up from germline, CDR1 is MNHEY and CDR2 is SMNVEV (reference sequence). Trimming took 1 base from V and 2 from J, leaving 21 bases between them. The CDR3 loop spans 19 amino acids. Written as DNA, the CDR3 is TGTGCCAGCAGTTTATACCCCCCAACTAGTACCACCACCAAAAACATTCAGTACTTC. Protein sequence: CASSLYPPTSTTTKNIQYF.

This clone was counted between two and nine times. This chain's CDR3 is CASSFTGDTGELFF. CDR3 nucleotides: TGTGCCAGCAGCTTCACAGGGGACACCGGGGAGCTGTTTTTT. This chain uses TRBV7-9 with TRBJ2-2; 7 nucleotides match TRBD1. The V gene's germline CDR1 is SEHNR and CDR2 FQNEAQ (reference sequence). V lost 3 bases, J lost 3 bases, and 1 base stayed unmatched. The CDR3 sequence is 14 residues long.

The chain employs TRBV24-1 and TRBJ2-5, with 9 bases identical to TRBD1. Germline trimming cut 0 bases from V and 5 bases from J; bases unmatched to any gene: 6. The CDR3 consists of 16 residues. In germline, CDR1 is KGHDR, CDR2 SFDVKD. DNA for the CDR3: TGTGCCACCAGTGATTTGTTGGGACAGGGCGTTGAGACCCAGTACTTC. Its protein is CATSDLLGQGVETQYF.

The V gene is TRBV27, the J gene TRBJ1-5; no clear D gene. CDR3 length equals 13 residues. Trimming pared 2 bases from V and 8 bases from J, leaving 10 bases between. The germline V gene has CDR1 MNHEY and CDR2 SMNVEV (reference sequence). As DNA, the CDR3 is TGTGCCAGCAGTTTAACCCCTAGGGAGCCCCAGCATTTT. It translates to CASSLTPREPQHF.

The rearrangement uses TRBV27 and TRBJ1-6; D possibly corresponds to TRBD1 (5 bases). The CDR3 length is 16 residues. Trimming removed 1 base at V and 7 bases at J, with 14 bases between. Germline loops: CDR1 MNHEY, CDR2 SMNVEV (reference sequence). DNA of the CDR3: TGTGCCAGCAGTTTATGGCAGGGAGGTCGGAATTCACCCCTCCACTTT. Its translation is CASSLWQGGRNSPLHF.

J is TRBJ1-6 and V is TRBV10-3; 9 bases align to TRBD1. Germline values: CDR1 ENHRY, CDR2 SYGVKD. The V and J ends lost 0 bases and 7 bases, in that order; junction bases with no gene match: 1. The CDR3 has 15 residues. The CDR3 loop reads CAISESGTGNSPLHF. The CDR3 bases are TGTGCCATCAGTGAGTCCGGGACAGGGAATTCACCCCTCCACTTT.

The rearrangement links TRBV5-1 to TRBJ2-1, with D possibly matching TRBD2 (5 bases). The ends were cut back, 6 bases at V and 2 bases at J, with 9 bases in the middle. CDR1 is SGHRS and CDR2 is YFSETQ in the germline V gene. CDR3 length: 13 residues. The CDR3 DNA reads TGCGCCAGCAATTCGGGAACCTACAATGAGCAGTTCTTC. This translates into CASNSGTYNEQFF.

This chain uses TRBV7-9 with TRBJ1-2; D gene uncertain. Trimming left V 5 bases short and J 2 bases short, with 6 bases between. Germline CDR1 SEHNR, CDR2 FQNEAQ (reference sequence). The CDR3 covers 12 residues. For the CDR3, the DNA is TGTGCCAGCAGCCTAGAGAACTATGGCTACACCTTC. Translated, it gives CASSLENYGYTF.

The chain's CDR3 is CASSLVVTQNNEQFF. Here the CDR3 DNA reads TGTGCCAGCAGCTTAGTGGTGACTCAGAACAATGAGCAGTTCTTC. The rearrangement links TRBV7-2 to TRBJ2-1, with no clear D. CDR1 and CDR2 from the germline V gene are SGHTA and FQGNSA. The V end lost 1 base, the J end lost 5 bases, and 12 bases lay between the germline ends. This CDR3 has 15 residues.

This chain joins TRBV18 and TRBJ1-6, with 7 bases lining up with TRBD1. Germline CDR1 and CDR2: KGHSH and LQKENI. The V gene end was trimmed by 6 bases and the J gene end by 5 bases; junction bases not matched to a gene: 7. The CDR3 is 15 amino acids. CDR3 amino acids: CASSPGTANNSPLHF. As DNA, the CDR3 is TGTGCCAGCTCCCCAGGGACAGCTAATAATTCACCCCTCCACTTT.

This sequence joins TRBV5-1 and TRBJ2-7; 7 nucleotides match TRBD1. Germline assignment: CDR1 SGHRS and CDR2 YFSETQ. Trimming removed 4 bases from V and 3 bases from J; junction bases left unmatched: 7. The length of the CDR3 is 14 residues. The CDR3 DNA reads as TGCGCCAGCAGCCAGAACAGGGGAGTCTACGAGCAGTACTTC. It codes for CASSQNRGVYEQYF.

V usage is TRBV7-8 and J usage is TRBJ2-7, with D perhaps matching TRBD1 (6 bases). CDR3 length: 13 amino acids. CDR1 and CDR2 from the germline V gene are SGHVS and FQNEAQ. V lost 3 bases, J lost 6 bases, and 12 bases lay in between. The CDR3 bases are TGTGCCAGCAGCTTCGACAGGCAGGCCGAGCAGTACTTC. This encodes CASSFDRQAEQYF.

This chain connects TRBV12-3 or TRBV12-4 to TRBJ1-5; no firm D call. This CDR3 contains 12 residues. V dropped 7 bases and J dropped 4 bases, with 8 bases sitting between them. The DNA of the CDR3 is TGTGCCAGCACTTACATGAATCAGCCCCAGCATTTT. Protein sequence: CASTYMNQPQHF.

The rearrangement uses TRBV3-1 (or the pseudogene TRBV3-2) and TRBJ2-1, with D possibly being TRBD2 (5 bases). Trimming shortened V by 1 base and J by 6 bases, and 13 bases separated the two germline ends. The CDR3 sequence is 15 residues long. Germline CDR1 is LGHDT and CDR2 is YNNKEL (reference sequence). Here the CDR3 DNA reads TGTGCCAGCAGCCAAGGGATTAGCAGCGGCAATGAGCAGTTCTTC. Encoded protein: CASSQGISSGNEQFF.

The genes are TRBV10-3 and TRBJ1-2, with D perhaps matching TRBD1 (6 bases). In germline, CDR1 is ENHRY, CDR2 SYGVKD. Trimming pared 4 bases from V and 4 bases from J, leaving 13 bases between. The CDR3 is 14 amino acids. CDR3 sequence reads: CAISAEGGVYGYTF. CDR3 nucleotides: TGTGCCATCAGTGCCGAGGGGGGGGTCTATGGCTACACCTTC.

The CDR3 is CASSALAGGYKNEQFF. The DNA of the CDR3 is TGTGCCAGCAGCGCCCTAGCGGGAGGGTATAAGAATGAGCAGTTCTTC. The J gene is TRBJ2-1, the V gene TRBV9; 12 bases are a match to TRBD2. The CDR3 loop spans 16 amino acids. J was trimmed by 7 bases and V by 3 bases; bases with no gene match: 8. CDR1 is SGDLS and CDR2 is YYNGEE in the germline V gene.

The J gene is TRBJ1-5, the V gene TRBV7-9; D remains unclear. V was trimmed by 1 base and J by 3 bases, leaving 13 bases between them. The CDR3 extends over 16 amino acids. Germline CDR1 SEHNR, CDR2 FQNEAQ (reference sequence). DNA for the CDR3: TGTGCCAGCAGCTTAGACGAGGGCCACCCCAATCAGCCCCAGCATTTT. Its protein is CASSLDEGHPNQPQHF.

The DNA for the CDR3 is TGTGCCAGCAGCAAAGGACCGGGACCCTCGTGCGAGCAGTACTTC. It specifies CASSKGPGPSCEQYF. The chain links TRBV21-1 to TRBJ2-7. TRBV21-1 is a known pseudogene. The CDR3 is 15 residues long.

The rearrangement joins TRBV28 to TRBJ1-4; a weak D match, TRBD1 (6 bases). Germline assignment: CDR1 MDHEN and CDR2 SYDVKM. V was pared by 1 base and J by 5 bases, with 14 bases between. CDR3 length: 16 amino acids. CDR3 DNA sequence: TGTGCCAGCAGTTTATTACCAGGGGAGGCCAATGAAAAACTGTTTTTT. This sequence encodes CASSLLPGEANEKLFF.

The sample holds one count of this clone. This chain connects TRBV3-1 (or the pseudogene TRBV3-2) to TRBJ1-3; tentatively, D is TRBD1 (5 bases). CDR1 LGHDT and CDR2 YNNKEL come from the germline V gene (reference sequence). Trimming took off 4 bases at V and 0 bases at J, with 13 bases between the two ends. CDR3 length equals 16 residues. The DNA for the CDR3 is TGTGCCAGCAGCCGATTCGGGGGGGACTCTGGAAACACCATATATTTT. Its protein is CASSRFGGDSGNTIYF.